This TCR beta chain was identified in a study of cytomegalovirus exposure and HLA in healthy donors. As for this clone: As yet, its antigen is unknown.

The study, taken as a whole, reports: Across all donors, roughly uniform sequencing depth was an assumption of the presence/absence analyses.

PCR used 60 Vbeta primers and 13 Jbeta primers. Repertoires were generated with immunoSEQ multiplex PCR, while TCRdb's copy carries only in-frame clones and drops some. The top ten clones hold 2% to 2.5% of a sample with roughly 100,000 clones, about four fifths of them seen once. Trimming removed 1 base from V and 0 bases from J, with 9 bases in between. Germline assignment: CDR1 SGHTA and CDR2 FQGNSA. The CDR3 spans 16 residues. This chain connects TRBV7-2 to TRBJ2-2; D possibly corresponds to TRBD2 (6 bases). The clonotype originates from a man aged 30 to 45 in good health and CMV-seronegative. The sample was PBMCs. The DNA for the CDR3 is TGTGCCAGCAGCTTAGGGGGCGGGACGAACACCGGGGAGCTGTTTTTT. Amino acids: CASSLGGGTNTGELFF. The whole variable domain, filled in from reference TRBV7-2 and TRBJ2-2, reads GAGVSQSPSNKVTEKGKDVELRCDPISGHTALYWYRQSLGQGLEFLIYFQGNSAPDKSGLPSDRFSAERTGGSVSTLTIQRTQQEDSAVYLCASSLGGGTNTGELFFGEGSRLTVL.